This T cell receptor (beta chain) was sequenced during a study of blood T cell repertoires in COVID-19. V gave up 2 bases and J gave up 3 bases, with 14 bases separating them. From germline, CDR1 is MNHEY and CDR2 SVGAGI. CDR3 length: 15 amino acids. Original analysis: Amplification from reference gene primers served as the basis for estimated nucleated cell counts. Profiling relied on immunoSEQ multiplex PCR, and the TCRdb table lists in-frame clones only, not all of them. V, J and clone size were drawn from that table, and D and trimming were deduced from the DNA. The sample shows fewer than 350,000 clones, about nine tenths of them seen only once. While infection was still active, Seattle patients were enrolled and then followed longitudinally.

V and J are TRBV6-5 and TRBJ2-7; D is possibly TRBD2 (5 bases). The sample consisted of peripheral blood. The clonotype was recovered from a man between 25 and 39 years old with COVID-19, enrolled during active disease. The CDR3, as DNA: TGTGCCAGCAGTTACATGGCCGACTACAACTACGAGCAGTACTTC. Protein: CASSYMADYNYEQYF.